A single sample gave rise to the 28 T cell receptor beta chains below, sequenced in a study of blood T cell repertoires in COVID-19. TCRdb keeps only in-frame clones here, not all; method: immunoSEQ multiplex PCR. The sample gives approximately 150,000 clones, roughly four fifths of which show up once; about 1.9% is in the top ten. The sample taken for sequencing was peripheral blood. The receptors shown here come from a woman aged 80 or over with acute or convalescent COVID-19.

The CDR3: CASSIGVEGIQYF. Here the CDR3 DNA reads TGTGCCAGTAGTATCGGGGTCGAGGGCATTCAGTACTTC. The V call is TRBV19, the J call TRBJ2-4; D perhaps matches TRBD2 (5 bases). Germline CDR1 LNHDA, CDR2 SQIVND (reference sequence). The CDR3 runs to 13 residues. V was shortened by 3 bases and J by 9 bases, with 12 bases between the two germline ends.

The chain uses TRBV7-2 and TRBJ2-3, with TRBD2 identical over 9 bases. The trim removed 5 bases at V and 2 bases at J, leaving 8 bases unmatched. The germline V gene has CDR1 SGHTA and CDR2 FQGNSA. This CDR3 is built from 16 residues. In DNA, the CDR3 is TGTGCCAGCAGCCAGAGAAGCGGGGGGACCACAGATACGCAGTATTTT. This sequence encodes CASSQRSGGTTDTQYF.

The chain couples TRBV11-2 to TRBJ1-4, with TRBD1 matching over 9 bases. Losses at the gene ends were 5 bases for V and 7 bases for J; bases not matched to a gene: 8. This CDR3 is 15 amino acids long. Germline-derived CDR1 and CDR2 are SGHAT and FQNNGV. CDR3 loop: CASSLHRGRVEKLFF. Here the CDR3 DNA reads TGTGCCAGCAGCCTCCACAGGGGGCGGGTTGAAAAACTGTTTTTT.

This clone was found a few times. V and J are TRBV6-1 and TRBJ2-7; 8 nucleotides agree with TRBD2. V trimming: 1 base; J trimming: 2 bases; junction bases outside the gene matches: 4. The germline V gene has CDR1 MNHNS and CDR2 SASEGT. The CDR3 has 15 residues. CDR3 sequence: CASSEETSGAYEQYF. The DNA of the CDR3 is TGTGCCAGCAGTGAAGAAACTAGCGGAGCCTACGAGCAGTACTTC.

The chain couples TRBV9 to TRBJ2-5; D perhaps matches TRBD1 (6 bases). V was cut by 3 bases and J by 5 bases, with 29 bases left in between. Germline V gene lookup returns CDR1 SGDLS and CDR2 YYNGEE. CDR3 length: 19 residues. The CDR3 protein is CASSGGGRGKKSPTETQYF. CDR3 DNA: TGTGCCAGCAGCGGAGGAGGTAGGGGGAAGAAAAGCCCAACGGAGACCCAGTACTTC. Drawing the rest from reference TRBV9 and TRBJ2-5, the complete variable domain is DSGVTQTPKHLITATGQRVTLRCSPRSGDLSVYWYQQSLDQGLQFLIQYYNGEERAKGNILERFSAQQFPDLHSELNLSSLELGDSALYFCASSGGGRGKKSPTETQYFGPGTRLLVL.

The rearrangement uses TRBV7-9 and TRBJ2-7; 13 nucleotides agree with TRBD2. The CDR3 length is 15 residues. Germline loops: CDR1 SEHNR, CDR2 FQNEAQ (reference sequence). V was clipped by 5 bases and J by 2 bases; unmatched bases: 3. DNA for the CDR3: TGTGCCAGCAGCCAACTAGCGGGAGGGGCCTACGAGCAGTACTTC. Encoded protein: CASSQLAGGAYEQYF.

This sequence joins TRBV9 and TRBJ1-1, with TRBD1 identical over 7 bases. V shed 0 bases, J shed 3 bases, and the junction held 11 bases outside the gene matches. This CDR3 is 17 amino acids long. Per the germline V gene, CDR1 is SGDLS and CDR2 is YYNGEE. CDR3 amino acids: CASSVGFTGAADTEAFF. CDR3 in DNA: TGTGCCAGCAGCGTAGGATTCACAGGGGCGGCGGACACTGAAGCTTTCTTT.

CDR3 amino acids: CASSLGTGLYEQYF. CDR3 bases: TGTGCCAGCAGCTTAGGGACAGGGTTATACGAGCAGTACTTC. The chain employs TRBV11-2 and TRBJ2-7, with 8 bases aligning to TRBD1. Trimming at V came to 1 base and at J to 4 bases, leaving 3 bases not matched to a gene. Per the germline V gene, CDR1 is SGHAT and CDR2 is FQNNGV. The CDR3 loop spans 14 amino acids.

The rearrangement links TRBV9 to TRBJ1-1; D possibly corresponds to TRBD1 (5 bases). This CDR3 is 12 amino acids long. Germline values: CDR1 SGDLS, CDR2 YYNGEE. The ends were cut back, 0 bases at V and 8 bases at J, with 8 bases in the middle. Here the CDR3 reads CASSVGAGEAFF. The CDR3 DNA reads as TGTGCCAGCAGCGTAGGGGCAGGGGAAGCTTTCTTT.

This chain links TRBV11-2 with TRBJ2-7; D call uncertain. The germline V gene has CDR1 SGHAT and CDR2 FQNNGV. V was pared by 4 bases and J by 3 bases, with 10 bases between. The CDR3 runs to 13 residues. Here the CDR3 reads CASSSSPGYEQYF. CDR3 sequence (DNA): TGTGCCAGCAGCTCCAGCCCGGGCTACGAGCAGTACTTC.

This sequence joins TRBV27 and TRBJ2-3; TRBD1 is a possible D gene (6 bases). The CDR3 runs 18 residues. Trimming stripped 5 bases from V and 1 base from J, with 22 bases between. The germline gives CDR1 MNHEY, CDR2 SMNVEV (reference sequence). The CDR3 DNA sequence: TGTGCCAGCAGTCCCGCTTTCCCGGACAGATATCGCACAGATACGCAGTATTTT. Amino acids: CASSPAFPDRYRTDTQYF.

The chain links TRBV7-2 to TRBJ1-4; 8 bases agree with TRBD1. CDR1 and CDR2 (germline): SGHTA, FQGNSA. After removal of 5 bases from V and 7 bases from J, the junction contained 6 bases not matched to a gene. This CDR3 contains 14 residues. DNA of the CDR3: TGTGCCAGCAGCGTTGGACAGGGTCGTGAAAAACTGTTTTTT. Its translation is CASSVGQGREKLFF.

The V gene is TRBV30, the J gene TRBJ2-7; 11 bases are a match to TRBD1. Germline values: CDR1 GTSNPN, CDR2 SVGIG (reference sequence). Trimming at V came to 1 base and at J to 3 bases, leaving 2 bases not matched to a gene. The CDR3 loop spans 14 amino acids. As DNA, the CDR3 is TGTGCCTGGAGTGCCGGGACAGGGGGCTACGAGCAGTACTTC. Protein product: CAWSAGTGGYEQYF.

This clone has only one observation. The chain employs TRBV9 and TRBJ2-7, with 10 bases matching TRBD2. Trimming took 4 bases from V and 5 from J; bases not matched to a gene: 18. This CDR3 region has 18 residues. CDR1 SGDLS and CDR2 YYNGEE come from the germline V gene. CDR3 amino acids: CASSPGARSGLAYHEQYF. In nucleotides, the CDR3 is TGTGCCAGCAGCCCAGGGGCCCGATCGGGACTAGCGTACCACGAGCAGTACTTC.

The chain joins TRBV5-5 to TRBJ2-1, with 14 bases identical to TRBD2. CDR1 is SGHKS and CDR2 is YYEKEE in the germline V gene (reference sequence). This CDR3 has 14 residues. V trimming: 6 bases; J trimming: 7 bases; junction bases outside the gene matches: 3. The CDR3 region is CASTGLAGGNEQFF. CDR3 DNA: TGTGCCAGCACCGGACTAGCGGGGGGAAATGAGCAGTTCTTC.

This clone was counted a single time. The chain carries TRBV3-1 (or the pseudogene TRBV3-2) and TRBJ2-5; 10 nucleotides match TRBD1. The length of the CDR3 is 15 residues. V was pared by 1 base and J by 3 bases, with 2 bases of the junction left unmatched. Germline values: CDR1 LGHDT, CDR2 YNNKEL (reference sequence). CDR3 in amino acids: CASSQAGTGEETQYF. CDR3 bases: TGTGCCAGCAGCCAAGCCGGGACAGGGGAAGAGACCCAGTACTTC.

V and J are TRBV25-1 and TRBJ1-2; TRBD1 aligns across 9 bases. Germline V CDR1 and CDR2: MGHDK, SYGVNS. With V trimmed by 2 bases and J by 2 bases, 12 bases remained unmatched. This CDR3 contains 18 residues. The CDR3 region has the DNA TGTGCCAGCAGTGAAGAACCGGGACAGGGTTCCCCGAACTATGGCTACACCTTC. Translation gives CASSEEPGQGSPNYGYTF.

The DNA for the CDR3 is TGTGCCAGCAGTCACGGGGGGACCTACGAGCAGTACTTC. This encodes CASSHGGTYEQYF. This rearrangement joins TRBV28 to TRBJ2-7; TRBD2 matches 7 bases. Losses at the gene ends were 5 bases for V and 2 bases for J; bases not matched to a gene: 3. The CDR3 contains 13 residues. CDR1 and CDR2 from the germline V gene are MDHEN and SYDVKM.

V gene TRBV18 combines with J gene TRBJ1-6; D perhaps matches TRBD1 (5 bases). Per germline, CDR1 KGHSH and CDR2 LQKENI. The CDR3 sequence is 14 residues long. Trimming shortened V by 3 bases and J by 5 bases, and 8 bases separated the two germline ends. CDR3 residues: CASSPYRNNSPLHF. The CDR3, as DNA: TGTGCCAGCTCACCCTACAGGAATAATTCACCCCTCCACTTT.

The gene calls are TRBV2 and TRBJ2-3, with a possible D match to TRBD1 (5 bases). V lost 7 bases and J 0 bases, leaving 14 bases between the germline ends. CDR3 length equals 15 residues. The germline V gene has CDR1 SNHLY and CDR2 FYNNEI. The CDR3 DNA reads as TGTGCCAGCAAGGGGCAGCGATCTAGCACAGATACGCAGTATTTT. The encoded protein is CASKGQRSSTDTQYF.

V and J are TRBV5-1 and TRBJ2-3; TRBD1 matches at 10 bases. The CDR3 spans 16 residues. The V segment lost 5 bases and the J segment 8 bases; nucleotides outside the gene matches: 14. Germline values: CDR1 SGHRS, CDR2 YFSETQ. The CDR3 bases are TGCGCCAGCAGTTCTCAAGGGACAGGGGTTTACGGTACGCAGTATTTT. Its translation is CASSSQGTGVYGTQYF.

This clone came up a few times. The chain couples TRBV5-1 to TRBJ2-5; 11 bases align to TRBD2. The germline V gene encodes CDR1 SGHRS and CDR2 YFSETQ. Unmatched junction bases numbered 6, after V lost 1 base and J lost 1 base. The CDR3 contains 17 residues. Here the CDR3 DNA reads TGCGCCAGCAGCTTGTTTCTAGCGGGAGGCCTCCAAGAGACCCAGTACTTC. Its translation is CASSLFLAGGLQETQYF.

The chain has TRBV3-1 (or the pseudogene TRBV3-2) and TRBJ1-3, with 9 bases fitting TRBD1. The CDR3 is made up of 17 amino acids. V lost 4 bases, J lost 0 bases, and 7 bases stayed unmatched. Per germline, CDR1 LGHDT and CDR2 YNNKEL (reference sequence). CDR3 residues: CASSRTDRGFSGNTIYF. The CDR3 region has the DNA TGTGCCAGCAGCCGAACCGACAGGGGGTTCTCTGGAAACACCATATATTTT.

The rearrangement uses TRBV5-1 and TRBJ1-1; tentative D call: TRBD1 (6 bases). The germline V and J ends were trimmed by 2 bases and 4 bases, with 15 bases remaining between them. The CDR3 has 15 residues. Germline CDR1 SGHRS, CDR2 YFSETQ. The CDR3 protein is CASSLSATGPTEAFF. As DNA, the CDR3 is TGCGCCAGCAGCTTATCGGCTACAGGGCCCACTGAAGCTTTCTTT.

This clone was counted a few times. This chain uses TRBV28 with TRBJ1-6; possibly TRBD1 for D (6 bases). V lost 6 bases and J 8 bases, leaving 14 bases between the germline ends. This CDR3 is 14 amino acids long. Germline V gene lookup returns CDR1 MDHEN and CDR2 SYDVKM. The CDR3: CASSLGGAYSPLHF. The CDR3 DNA reads as TGTGCCAGCAGCTTAGGGGGGGCTTATTCACCCCTCCACTTT. Complete variable domain (other parts from reference TRBV28 and TRBJ1-6): DVKVTQSSRYLVKRTGEKVFLECVQDMDHENMFWYRQDPGLGLRLIYFSYDVKMKEKGDIPEGYSVSREKKERFSLILESASTNQTSMYLCASSLGGAYSPLHFGNGTRLTVT.

J is TRBJ2-2 and V is TRBV29-1; 7 bases are shared with TRBD1. The V segment lost 4 bases and the J segment 5 bases; nucleotides outside the gene matches: 1. The CDR3 runs to 12 residues. The germline CDR1 and CDR2 sequences are SQVTM and ANQGSEA. Written as DNA, the CDR3 is TGCAGCGTTGGGGACAGAACCGGGGAGCTGTTTTTT. Translating gives CSVGDRTGELFF.

This sequence joins TRBV5-8 and TRBJ1-5, with D uncertain. V was cut by 6 bases and J by 2 bases, with 15 bases left in between. The CDR3 is made up of 15 amino acids. Germline lookup yields CDR1 SGHTS and CDR2 YDEGEE. CDR3 amino acids: CASTQLGDGNQPQHF. The CDR3 DNA reads TGTGCCAGCACCCAACTCGGGGATGGCAATCAGCCCCAGCATTTT.

This chain joins TRBV30 and TRBJ2-3; 8 nucleotides align to TRBD1. Germline loops: CDR1 GTSNPN, CDR2 SVGIG (reference sequence). The CDR3 length is 14 residues. Trimming at V came to 4 bases and at J to 3 bases, leaving 6 bases not matched to a gene. This CDR3 is CAWTQGARTDTQYF. CDR3 sequence (DNA): TGTGCCTGGACGCAGGGGGCCAGGACAGATACGCAGTATTTT.